The 10 T cell receptor beta chains in this list originate from one sample, sequenced in a study of blood T cell repertoires in COVID-19. Sequencing was performed with immunoSEQ multiplex PCR; in TCRdb, only in-frame clones are kept and a portion is missing. The sample lists 90,000 or so clones, approximately 86% seen once, with about 1.2% in the top ten. The sequencing input was peripheral blood. The receptors come from a man older than 75 with active or convalescent COVID-19.

V and J are TRBV7-6 and TRBJ2-7, with 11 bases lining up with TRBD2. From germline, CDR1 is SGHVS and CDR2 FNYEAQ. This CDR3 has 14 residues. J gave up 3 bases and V 5 bases, and 3 bases lay outside the gene matches. CDR3 amino acids: CASSPGTSGYEQYF. CDR3 bases: TGTGCCAGCAGCCCTGGGACTAGCGGCTACGAGCAGTACTTC.

V gene TRBV27 combines with J gene TRBJ2-7; 14 bases line up with TRBD2. The CDR3 length is 18 residues. Germline CDR1 reads MNHEY; CDR2 reads SMNVEV (reference sequence). V shed 5 bases, J shed 2 bases, and the junction held 11 bases outside the gene matches. As DNA, the CDR3 is TGTGCCAGCAGTCCCCTACGGACTAGCGGGAGGAGGACCTACGAGCAGTACTTC. It encodes CASSPLRTSGRRTYEQYF.

The CDR3 is CASSFRGQETQYF. In DNA, the CDR3 is TGTGCCAGCAGTTTTCGGGGGCAAGAGACCCAGTACTTC. The chain employs TRBV27 and TRBJ2-5, with D maybe TRBD2 (6 bases). Trimming took 3 bases from V and 2 from J, leaving 7 bases between them. Germline V CDR1 and CDR2: MNHEY, SMNVEV (reference sequence). The CDR3 runs 13 residues.

Regarding this clone: Other nucleotide sequences in the sample specify the same CDR3. This sequence joins TRBV19 and TRBJ1-2, with D possibly being TRBD1 (5 bases). In germline, CDR1 is LNHDA, CDR2 SQIVND (reference sequence). The CDR3 spans 13 residues. Trimming removed 1 base from V and 2 bases from J, with 5 bases in between. The CDR3 loop is CASSIGGNYGYTF. The CDR3 region has the DNA TGTGCCAGTAGTATAGGGGGCAACTATGGCTACACCTTC.

The chain links TRBV11-2 to TRBJ2-4; TRBD1 might be the D (5 bases). The CDR3 sequence is 19 residues long. With 8 bases removed from V and 0 bases from J, the gap between germline ends came to 26 bases. CDR1 is SGHAT, CDR2 FQNNGV, per germline. The chain's CDR3 is CASARKTSWGQLAKNIQYF. DNA of the CDR3: TGTGCCAGCGCCCGCAAGACAAGTTGGGGCCAATTAGCCAAAAACATTCAGTACTTC.

The chain carries TRBV5-5 and TRBJ2-4; D not certain. The CDR3 runs 16 residues. Looked up from germline, CDR1 is SGHKS and CDR2 is YYEKEE (reference sequence). V was cut by 0 bases and J by 0 bases, with 10 bases left in between. The CDR3 reads CASSLVPVLAKNIQYF. The CDR3 bases are TGTGCCAGCAGCTTGGTGCCGGTTCTAGCCAAAAACATTCAGTACTTC.

J is TRBJ1-2 and V is TRBV25-1, with TRBD1 matching 9 bases. The CDR3 sequence is 13 residues long. Germline V gene data show CDR1 as MGHDK and CDR2 as SYGVNS. V trimming: 8 bases; J trimming: 7 bases; junction bases outside the gene matches: 8. CDR3 in amino acids: CASEGQGRGGYTF. DNA for the CDR3: TGTGCCAGCGAAGGACAGGGGAGGGGTGGCTACACCTTC.

This CDR3 is CASSSKGTSSGANVLTF. Written as DNA, the CDR3 is TGTGCCAGTAGTTCTAAAGGGACTAGCTCCGGGGCCAACGTCCTGACTTTC. V is TRBV19 and J is TRBJ2-6; TRBD2 matches 9 bases. Trimming at V came to 5 bases and at J to 4 bases, leaving 9 bases not matched to a gene. Germline CDR1 LNHDA, CDR2 SQIVND (reference sequence). The CDR3 runs to 17 residues.

Here the CDR3 DNA reads TGTGCCAGCAGCCCGGGACAGGGGAATCAGCCCCAGCATTTT. The encoded protein is CASSPGQGNQPQHF. The genes are TRBV11-2 and TRBJ1-5; TRBD1 matches 10 bases. CDR3 length: 14 amino acids. V shed 5 bases, J shed 4 bases, and the junction held 2 bases outside the gene matches. From germline, CDR1 is SGHAT and CDR2 FQNNGV. Full variable domain (outside the CDR3, taken from reference TRBV11-2 and TRBJ1-5): EAGVAQSPRYKIIEKRQSVAFWCNPISGHATLYWYQQILGQGPKLLIQFQNNGVVDDSQLPKDRFSAERLKGVDSTLKIQPAKLEDSAVYLCASSPGQGNQPQHFGDGTRLSIL.

V is TRBV12-3 or TRBV12-4 and J is TRBJ2-1; 7 bases are a match to TRBD2. The CDR3 contains 13 residues. Trimming at V came to 7 bases and at J to 7 bases, leaving 7 bases not matched to a gene. CDR3 DNA sequence: TGTGCCAGCAACAGCGGGGAGTGGAATGAGCAGTTCTTC. It codes for CASNSGEWNEQFF.